This T cell receptor beta chain appears in the sequencing data of a study of T cells expressing NK-cell markers. The wider study: It was from sorted CD3+CD56+NKG2C+, CD3+CD56+NKG2C- and CD3+CD56-NKG2C+ T cells that TCR beta repertoires came.

Beta-chain TCR cDNA was generated via 5'RACE template switching with UMIs. TCRdb reanalyzed the 5' RACE reads and collapses them to one entry per CDR3 protein, without DNA. The sample yields about 460,000 distinct CDR3 sequences, of which the top ten take up around 1.4%. The source of this sequence is a woman aged 50 to 60 in good health. Source material: blood T cells: a sorted CD56 or NKG2C T cell subset, CD4+ or CD8+ T cells, or bulk PBMC T cells (not recorded which).

This CDR3 reads CASSPSRGAVDEQFF. This chain uses TRBV9 with TRBJ2-1; TCRdb picks TRBD1, but there is no DNA to check that call. This CDR3 is 15 amino acids long. Per germline, CDR1 SGDLS and CDR2 YYNGEE.